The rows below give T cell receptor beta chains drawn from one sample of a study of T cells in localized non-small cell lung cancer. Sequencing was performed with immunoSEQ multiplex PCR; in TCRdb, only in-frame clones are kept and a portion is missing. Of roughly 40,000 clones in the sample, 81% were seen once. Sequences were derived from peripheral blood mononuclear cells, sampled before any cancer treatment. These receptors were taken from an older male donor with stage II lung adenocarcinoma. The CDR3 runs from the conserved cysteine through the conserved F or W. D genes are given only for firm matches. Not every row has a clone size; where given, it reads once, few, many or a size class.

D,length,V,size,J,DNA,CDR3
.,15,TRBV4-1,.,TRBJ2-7,TGCGCCAGCAGCCTATCCGACTCATCGACCTACGAGCAGTACTTC,CASSLSDSSTYEQYF
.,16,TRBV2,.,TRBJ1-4,TGTGCCAGCAGGGGGGCCGGACAGACTTTCGGTGAAAAACTGTTTTTT,CASRGAGQTFGEKLFF
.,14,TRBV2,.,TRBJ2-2,TGTGCCAGCAGAGCCGATCGAGGGACCGGGGAGCTGTTTTTT,CASRADRGTGELFF
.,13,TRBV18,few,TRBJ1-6,TGTGCCAGCTCAGAGGGCAGCAATTCACCCCTCCACTTT,CASSEGSNSPLHF
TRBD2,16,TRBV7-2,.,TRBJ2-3,TGTGCCAGCAGCTCAAGGACTAGCGGGAAGACAGATACGCAGTATTTT,CASSSRTSGKTDTQYF
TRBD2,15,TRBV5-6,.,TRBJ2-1,TGTGCCAGCAGCTTTGGGACTAGCGGGTACAATGAGCAGTTCTTC,CASSFGTSGYNEQFF
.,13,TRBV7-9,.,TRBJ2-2,TGTGCCAGCAGAGTTTCGGGCACCGGGGAGCTGTTTTTT,CASRVSGTGELFF
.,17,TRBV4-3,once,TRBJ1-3,TGCGCCAGCAGCCGTGACAGCCAATCGTACTCTGGAAACACCATATATTTT,CASSRDSQSYSGNTIYF
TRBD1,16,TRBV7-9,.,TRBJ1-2,TGTGCCAGCAGCCCCACCGGGACAGGGGAGGGCTATGGCTACACCTTC,CASSPTGTGEGYGYTF
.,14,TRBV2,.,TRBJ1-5,TGTGCCAGCAGTGCTGTGACTAGCAATCAGCCCCAGCATTTT,CASSAVTSNQPQHF
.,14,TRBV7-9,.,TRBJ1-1,TGTGCCAGCAGCTTCGCGGGAGCTGCCACTGAAGCTTTCTTT,CASSFAGAATEAFF
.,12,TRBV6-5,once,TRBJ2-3,TGTGCCAGCAGTCCAAGAGTAGATACGCAGTATTTT,CASSPRVDTQYF
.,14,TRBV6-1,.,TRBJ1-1,TGTGCCAGCAGTGAACTTAGGGGTCGCGCTGAAGCTTTCTTT,CASSELRGRAEAFF
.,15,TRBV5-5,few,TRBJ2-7,TGTGCCAGCAGCTCGTCCGGGACCCCAACGGGCGAGCAGTACTTC,CASSSSGTPTGEQYF
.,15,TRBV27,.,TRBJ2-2,TGTGCCAGCAGTTTGCCGGGACAGAACACCGGGGAGCTGTTTTTT,CASSLPGQNTGELFF
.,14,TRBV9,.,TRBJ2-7,TGTGCCAGCAGCTTTAGCCAACAGGGAGGAGAGCAGTACTTC,CASSFSQQGGEQYF
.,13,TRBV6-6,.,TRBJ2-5,TGTGCCAGCAGCCTCACTAGAGGGGAGACCCAGTACTTC,CASSLTRGETQYF
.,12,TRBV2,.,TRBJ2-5,TGTGCCAGCAGTGCGCTACAAGAGACCCAGTACTTC,CASSALQETQYF
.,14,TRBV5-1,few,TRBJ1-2,TGCGCCAGCAGCTTTTCTGGGGTCGGCTATGGCTACACCTTC,CASSFSGVGYGYTF
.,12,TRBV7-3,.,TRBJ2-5,TGTGCCAGCAGCTTAAGAGGCGAGACCCAGTACTTC,CASSLRGETQYF
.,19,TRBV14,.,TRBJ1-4,TGTGCCAGCAGCCCGCTTTCCGGGGGAGGGAGATCAACTAATGAAAAACTGTTTTTT,CASSPLSGGGRSTNEKLFF
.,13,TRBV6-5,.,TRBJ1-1,TGTGCCAGCAGCGAAGGAGGACGGGCGGAAGCTTTCTTT,CASSEGGRAEAFF
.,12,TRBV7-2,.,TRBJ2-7,TGTGCCAGCAGCCGCTCAGGGTACGAGCAGTACTTC,CASSRSGYEQYF
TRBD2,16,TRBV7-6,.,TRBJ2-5,TGTGCCAGCAGCCTCCAGGGCGGGAGGTCGGCAGAGACCCAGTACTTC,CASSLQGGRSAETQYF
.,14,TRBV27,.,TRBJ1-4,TGTGCCAGCAGTTCCCCCAAACGAGTCGAAAAACTGTTTTTT,CASSSPKRVEKLFF
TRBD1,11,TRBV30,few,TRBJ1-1,TGTGCCTGGACACAGGGGACTGAAGCTTTCTTT,CAWTQGTEAFF
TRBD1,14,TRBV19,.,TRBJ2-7,TGTGCCAGTAGTCGGGACAGGGAAAGGTACGAGCAGTACTTC,CASSRDRERYEQYF
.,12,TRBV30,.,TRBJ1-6,TGTGCCTGGGGCCCGCAAGGTTCACCCCTCCACTTT,CAWGPQGSPLHF
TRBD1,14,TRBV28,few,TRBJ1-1,TGTGCCAGCAGTTTACAGGGACAGGGCACTGAAGCTTTCTTT,CASSLQGQGTEAFF
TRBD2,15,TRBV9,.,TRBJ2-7,TGTGCCAGCAGCGGAGGGGGACTAGCGGGTCAAGAGCAGTACTTC,CASSGGGLAGQEQYF
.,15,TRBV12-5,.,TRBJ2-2,TGTGCTAGTGGTTGGGGGATGCTTAACACCGGGGAGCTGTTTTTT,CASGWGMLNTGELFF
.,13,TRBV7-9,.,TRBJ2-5,TGTGCCAGCAGCCTCGGAGTTGGAGAGACCCAGTACTTC,CASSLGVGETQYF
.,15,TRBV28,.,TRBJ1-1,TGTGCCAGTGTACCAGAAGACTTGGGGACGTGGGGAGCTTTCTTT,CASVPEDLGTWGAFF
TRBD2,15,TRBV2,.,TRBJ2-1,TGTGCCAGCCGTGGGGGACTAGCGGGACTGGGTGAGCAGTTCTTC,CASRGGLAGLGEQFF
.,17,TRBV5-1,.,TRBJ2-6,TGCGCCAGCAGCTTGAGGTCCGTAAGCTCTGGGGCCAACGTCCTGACTTTC,CASSLRSVSSGANVLTF
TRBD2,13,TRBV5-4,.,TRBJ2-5,TGTGCCAGCAGTCCTACGGGGGGAGAGACCCAGTACTTC,CASSPTGGETQYF
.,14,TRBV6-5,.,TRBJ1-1,TGTGCCAGCCGGGGCGGGACGGTGAACACTGAAGCTTTCTTT,CASRGGTVNTEAFF
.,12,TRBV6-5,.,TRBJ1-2,TGTGCCAGCGGGGGAGGGGCTTATGGCTACACCTTC,CASGGGAYGYTF
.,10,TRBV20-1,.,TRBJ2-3,TGCAGTGCTAGAGCAGATACGCAGTATTTT,CSARADTQYF
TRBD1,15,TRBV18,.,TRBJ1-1,TGTGCCAGCTCACAGGGACAGGGGTTTAACACTGAAGCTTTCTTT,CASSQGQGFNTEAFF
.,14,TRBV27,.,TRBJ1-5,TGTGCCAGCAGTGTCGACGGGGGGCATCAGCCCCAGCATTTT,CASSVDGGHQPQHF
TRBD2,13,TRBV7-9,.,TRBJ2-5,TGTGCCAGCAGCCGAGCGGGAGCAGAGACCCAGTACTTC,CASSRAGAETQYF
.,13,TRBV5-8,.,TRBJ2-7,TGTGCCAGCAGCCCGTCCCCACACTACGAGCAGTACTTC,CASSPSPHYEQYF
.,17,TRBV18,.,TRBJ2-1,TGTGCCAGCTCACCCCCGGCCTCTAGTTCTCTCGGCAATGAGCAGTTCTTC,CASSPPASSSLGNEQFF
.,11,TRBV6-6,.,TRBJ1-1,TGTGCCAGCAGCCATAGGACTGAAGCTTTCTTT,CASSHRTEAFF
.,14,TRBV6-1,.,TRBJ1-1,TGTGCCAGCACCCTCGGGACGGTGAACACTGAAGCTTTCTTT,CASTLGTVNTEAFF
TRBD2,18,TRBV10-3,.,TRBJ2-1,TGTGCCATCAGTGAGCCTTTAGGGCTAGCGGGAGGAATCAATGAGCAGTTCTTC,CAISEPLGLAGGINEQFF
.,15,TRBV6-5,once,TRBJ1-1,TGTGCCAGCAGTTATGGACTCAGGGATCGGACTGAAGCTTTCTTT,CASSYGLRDRTEAFF
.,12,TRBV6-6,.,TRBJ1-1,TGTGCCAGCAGTTACGGGGAGGGTGGAGCTTTCTTT,CASSYGEGGAFF
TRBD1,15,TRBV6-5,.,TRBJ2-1,TGTGCCAGCAGTTCGACAGGGGAGGCCCACAATGAGCAGTTCTTC,CASSSTGEAHNEQFF
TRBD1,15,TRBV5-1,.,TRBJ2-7,TGCGCCAGCAGCACAGGACAGGGGAGGACCTACGAGCAGTACTTC,CASSTGQGRTYEQYF
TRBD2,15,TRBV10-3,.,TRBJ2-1,TGTGCCATCAAGTCTAGCGGGAGGTACTACAATGAGCAGTTCTTC,CAIKSSGRYYNEQFF
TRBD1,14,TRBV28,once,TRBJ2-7,TGTGCCAGCAGGTACGCGGACAGGGGGTCCGAGCAGTACTTC,CASRYADRGSEQYF
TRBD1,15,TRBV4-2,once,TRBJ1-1,TGTGCCAGCAGCCTCCTAAAGACAGGGCTCACTGAAGCTTTCTTT,CASSLLKTGLTEAFF
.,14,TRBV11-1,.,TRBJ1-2,TGTGCCAGCAGCTTTACCGGCGCTTTAGAGGGCTACACCTTC,CASSFTGALEGYTF
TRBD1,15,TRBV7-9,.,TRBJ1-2,TGTGCCAGCAGCTCTGCCAGGGGGTCCTACTATGGCTACACCTTC,CASSSARGSYYGYTF
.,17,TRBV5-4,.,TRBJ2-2,TGTGCCAGCAGCTTGGTGGTCCTTAGCGGTAACACCGGGGAGCTGTTTTTT,CASSLVVLSGNTGELFF
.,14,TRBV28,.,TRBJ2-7,TGTGCCAGCAGCACAGGACATACCACCTACGAGCAGTACTTC,CASSTGHTTYEQYF